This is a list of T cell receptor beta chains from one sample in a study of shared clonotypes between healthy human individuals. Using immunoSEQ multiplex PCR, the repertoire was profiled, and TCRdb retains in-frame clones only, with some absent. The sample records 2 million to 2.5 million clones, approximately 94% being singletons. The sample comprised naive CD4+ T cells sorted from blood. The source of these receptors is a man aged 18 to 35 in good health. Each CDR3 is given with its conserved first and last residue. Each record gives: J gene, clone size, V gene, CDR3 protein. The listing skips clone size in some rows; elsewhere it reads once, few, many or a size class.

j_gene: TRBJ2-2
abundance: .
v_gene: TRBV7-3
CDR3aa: CASSFYVTSNTGELFF

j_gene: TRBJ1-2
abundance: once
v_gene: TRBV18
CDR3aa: CASSPGTTNGYGYTF

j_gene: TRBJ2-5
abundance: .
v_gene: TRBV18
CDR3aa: CASSPPSNRTQYF

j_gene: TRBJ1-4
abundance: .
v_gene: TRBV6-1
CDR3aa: CASSLGLPTNEKLFF

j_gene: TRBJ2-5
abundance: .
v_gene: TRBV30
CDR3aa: CAWTGRETQYF

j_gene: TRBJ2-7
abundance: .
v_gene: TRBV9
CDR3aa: CASSVELAGNEQYF

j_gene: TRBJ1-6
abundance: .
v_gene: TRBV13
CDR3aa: CASSLRESSPLHF

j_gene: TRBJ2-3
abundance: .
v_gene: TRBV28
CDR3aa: CASSLQKDTQYF

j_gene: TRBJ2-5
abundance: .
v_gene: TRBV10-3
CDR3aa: CAISELSQETQYF

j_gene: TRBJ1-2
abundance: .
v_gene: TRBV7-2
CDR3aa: CASSLGDSGGYTF

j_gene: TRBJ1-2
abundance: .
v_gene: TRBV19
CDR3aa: CASSINDGSANYGYTF

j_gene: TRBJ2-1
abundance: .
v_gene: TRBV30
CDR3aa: CAWSTGGSLNEQFF

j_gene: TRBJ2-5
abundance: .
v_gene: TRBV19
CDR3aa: CASSRAWGQETQYF

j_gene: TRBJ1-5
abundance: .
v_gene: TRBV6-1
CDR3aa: CASSDETGGQPQHF

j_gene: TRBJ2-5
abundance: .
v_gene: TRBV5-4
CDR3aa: CASSPQGQETQYF

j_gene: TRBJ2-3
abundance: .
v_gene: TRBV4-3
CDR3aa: CASTGLAGATDTQYF

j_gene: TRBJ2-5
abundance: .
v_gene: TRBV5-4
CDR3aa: CASSLNSGLTQETQYF

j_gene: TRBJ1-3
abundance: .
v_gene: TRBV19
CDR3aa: CASSMTGNTIYF

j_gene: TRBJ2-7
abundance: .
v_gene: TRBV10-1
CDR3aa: CASSSEYEQYF

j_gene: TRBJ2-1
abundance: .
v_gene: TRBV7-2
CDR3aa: CASRLAGGRYNEQFF

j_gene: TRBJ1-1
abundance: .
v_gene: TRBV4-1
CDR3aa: CASSQVNRGLAEAFF

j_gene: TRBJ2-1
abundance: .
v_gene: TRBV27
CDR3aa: CASSFGLAGGVYNEQFF

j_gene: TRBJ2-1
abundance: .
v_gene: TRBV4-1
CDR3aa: CASSQDPSGGRNEQFF

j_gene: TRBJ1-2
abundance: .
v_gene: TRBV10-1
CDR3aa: CASSPRTGAGYTF

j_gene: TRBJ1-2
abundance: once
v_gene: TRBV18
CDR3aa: CASSAIHYGYTF

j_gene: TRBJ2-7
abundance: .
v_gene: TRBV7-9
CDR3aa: CASSLEGGRASEQYF

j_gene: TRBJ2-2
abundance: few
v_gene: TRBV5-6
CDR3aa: CASSFWGQGFTGELFF

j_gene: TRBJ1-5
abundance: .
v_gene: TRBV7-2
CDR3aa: CASSSRTGPQHF

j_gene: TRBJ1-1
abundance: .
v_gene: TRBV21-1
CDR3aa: CASSRLTGVSNGAENTEAFF

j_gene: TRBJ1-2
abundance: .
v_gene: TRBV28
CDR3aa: CASSLIGQNYGYTF

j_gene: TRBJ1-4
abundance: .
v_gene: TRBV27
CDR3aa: CASRGQDATNEKLFF

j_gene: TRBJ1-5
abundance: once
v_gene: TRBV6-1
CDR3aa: CASSESRVQPQHF

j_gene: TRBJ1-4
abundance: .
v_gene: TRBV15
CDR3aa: CATSRDHEGAYEKLFF

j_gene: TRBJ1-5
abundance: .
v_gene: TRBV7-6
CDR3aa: CASSAFLAEPQHF

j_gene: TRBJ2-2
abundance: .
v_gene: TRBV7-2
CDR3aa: CASSLEGDSTGELFF

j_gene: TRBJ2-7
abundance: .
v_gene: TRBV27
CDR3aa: CASSPTWGQSSYEQYF

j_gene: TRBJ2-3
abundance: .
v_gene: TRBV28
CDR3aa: CASSYPAGQLDTDTQYF

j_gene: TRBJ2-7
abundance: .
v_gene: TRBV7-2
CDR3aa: CASSYRGAPAYEQYF

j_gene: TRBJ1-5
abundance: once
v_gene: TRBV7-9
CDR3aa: CASSPYTNQPQHF

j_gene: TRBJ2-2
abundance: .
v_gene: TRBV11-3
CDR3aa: CASSLSYTGELFF

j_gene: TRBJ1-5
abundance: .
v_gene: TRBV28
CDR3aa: CASSLQGAFQPQHF

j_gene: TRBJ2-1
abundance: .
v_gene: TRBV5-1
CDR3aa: CASSLMGRGSLDEQFF

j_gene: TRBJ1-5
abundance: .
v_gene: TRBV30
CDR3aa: CAWSLGSNQPQHF

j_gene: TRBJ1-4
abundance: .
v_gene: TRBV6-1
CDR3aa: CASSWRDRDEKLFF

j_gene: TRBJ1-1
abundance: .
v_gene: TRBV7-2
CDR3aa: CASSSGQGKGKTEAFF

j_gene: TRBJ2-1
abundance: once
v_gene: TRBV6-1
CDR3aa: CASSGKGLAGTYNEQFF